This T cell receptor beta chain was observed in a study of regulatory T cells in long-lasting Graves disease (TCRdb year 2021). The study in broad terms: Persistent Graves' disease was defined as persistently positive TSH receptor autoantibodies together with antithyroid drug treatment for over 5 years. Patients with persistent Graves' disease were compared with patients with newly diagnosed Graves' disease using TCR sequencing and RNA sequencing of peripheral blood. The study was conducted in China and was registered as a clinical trial. TCR sequencing covered 13 persistent and around 20 newly diagnosed Graves' disease patients, around 35 samples in total. In the clinical cohort, patients with persistent Graves' disease had used antithyroid drugs for an average of about 10.3 years.

Libraries were prepared through multiplex PCR. The sample was run on an Illumina HiSeq 4000. iRepertoire HTBI primers and Arm-PCR amplification of CDR3 regions were used to construct TCR beta libraries. Before sequencing, the PCR products underwent gel purification. As for the authors' bioinformatics: Gene usage analysis of CDR3 amino acid clonotypes relied on the approximately 60 TRBV and 13 to 15 TRBJ segments identified across samples. COPE and FqMerger were used to merge filtered high-quality paired reads into contigs. BLAST was used to align contigs to the IMGT TRBV, TRBD and TRBJ reference genes, and CDR3 was defined following IMGT. Any clonotype with a frequency above 0.1% was classified as a highly expanded clone. Repertoire diversity was measured by Shannon entropy, and V-J evenness by the Gini coefficient. A clonotype found in more than one individual was treated as public. The public reads were reanalyzed by TCRdb: fastp trimming at Q25, MiXCR alignment, in-frame beta chains only. Every distinct CDR3 protein forms one entry, paired with its most common genes and DNA. The V and J calls here are based on TCRdb, not the publication. This sample lists a few hundred thousand distinct CDR3 sequences; 22% were detected once. Roughly three fifths of the sample is in the top ten clones.

The full study reports these points: The authors noted that the small sample size was a limitation that may lower accuracy. Persistent patients shared more public clonotypes among themselves (around 2,500) than newly diagnosed patients did (over 900). Sequencing and analysis were restricted to the TCR beta chain. Because the primary lesion, thyroid tissue, could not be accessed, the study looked at peripheral blood alone. Lower TCR Shannon entropy and fewer highly expanded clones were observed in persistent Graves' disease patients than in newly diagnosed patients, which suggested clonal expansion. TRBV28, TRBJ1-2 and TRBJ2-5 were preferentially used in persistent disease, while TRBV20-1 and TRBJ2-1 were favored in newly diagnosed disease.

Trimming removed 3 bases from V and 5 bases from J, leaving 11 bases between the germline ends. Counted from cysteine to phenylalanine, this CDR3 has 13 amino acids. The retained sequence is limited to the CDR3, 39 bases, with the frame set at the first base. Reading the germline V gene gives CDR1 MGHRA and CDR2 YSYEKL. Of note for this clonotype: No cognate antigen has been identified for it. Per-nucleotide qualities are absent, and no much larger clonotype sits a single base away.

The sample's time point label is to be understood as: persistent/refractory GD, antithyroid drugs over 5 years with positive TRAb. For both TCR sequencing and RNA sequencing, RNA was extracted from PBMCs using TRIzol. The diagnosis of Graves' disease followed American Thyroid Association guidelines. Recruitment of patients was carried out at an endocrinology department in Xi'an, China. Each patient gave 8.5 to 9.5 milliliters of peripheral blood, collected in an EDTA anticoagulant tube. PBMCs were isolated by Ficoll Paque Plus density gradient separation without further T cell sorting. RNA quality was checked with an Agilent 2100 Bioanalyzer and agarose gel, and concentration with a NanoDrop 2000.

The chain is assembled from TRBV4-1 and TRBJ2-7; the D region possibly corresponds to TRBD2 (6 bases align). The source material was peripheral blood mononuclear cells (PBMCs), sampled when the disease was refractory, from a patient treated with antithyroid drugs. This receptor was identified in a female donor with Graves disease. The DNA sequence is TGCGCCAGCAGCCAGACTAGAACCAACGAGCAGTACTTC. This yields the protein CASSQTRTNEQYF.